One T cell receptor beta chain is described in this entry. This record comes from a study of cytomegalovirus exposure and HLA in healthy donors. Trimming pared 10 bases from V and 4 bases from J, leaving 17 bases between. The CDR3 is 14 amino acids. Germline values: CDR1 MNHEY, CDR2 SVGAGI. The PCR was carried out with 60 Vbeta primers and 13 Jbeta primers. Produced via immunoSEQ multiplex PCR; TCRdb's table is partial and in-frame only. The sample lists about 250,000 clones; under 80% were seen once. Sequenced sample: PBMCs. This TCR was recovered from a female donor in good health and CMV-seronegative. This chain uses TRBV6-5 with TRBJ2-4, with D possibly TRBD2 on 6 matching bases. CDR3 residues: CATQRLGEKNIQYF. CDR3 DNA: TGTGCCACCCAAAGACTAGGGGAAAAAAACATTCAGTACTTC.